This T cell receptor (beta chain) stems from a study of T cell clonality in common variable immunodeficiency. Study outcomes and limitations: Common variable immunodeficiency TCR beta sequences reportedly had fewer deletions and N-nucleotide insertions.

This clone was seen ten or more times. The antigen is undetermined. The read gets to within 3 residues of the CDR3 end, and the germline J gene fills in the rest. Repertoires were generated with immunoSEQ multiplex PCR, while TCRdb's copy carries only in-frame clones and drops some. Altogether 45,000 to 60,000 clones were found in the sample, and no singletons occur. Trimming pared 5 bases from V and 2 bases from J, leaving 14 bases between. CDR1 SGHTA and CDR2 FQGNSA come from the germline V gene. There are 15 residues in the CDR3. The sample was peripheral blood mononuclear cells. The chain is built from TRBV7-2 and TRBJ2-3; maybe TRBD2 (6 bases). This clonotype was sampled from a person aged 18 to 75 in good health. The CDR3 loop reads CASSPRTTYTDTQYF. The CDR3 DNA, read in part, is TGTGCCAGCAGCCCTAGGACTACTTACACAGATACG.